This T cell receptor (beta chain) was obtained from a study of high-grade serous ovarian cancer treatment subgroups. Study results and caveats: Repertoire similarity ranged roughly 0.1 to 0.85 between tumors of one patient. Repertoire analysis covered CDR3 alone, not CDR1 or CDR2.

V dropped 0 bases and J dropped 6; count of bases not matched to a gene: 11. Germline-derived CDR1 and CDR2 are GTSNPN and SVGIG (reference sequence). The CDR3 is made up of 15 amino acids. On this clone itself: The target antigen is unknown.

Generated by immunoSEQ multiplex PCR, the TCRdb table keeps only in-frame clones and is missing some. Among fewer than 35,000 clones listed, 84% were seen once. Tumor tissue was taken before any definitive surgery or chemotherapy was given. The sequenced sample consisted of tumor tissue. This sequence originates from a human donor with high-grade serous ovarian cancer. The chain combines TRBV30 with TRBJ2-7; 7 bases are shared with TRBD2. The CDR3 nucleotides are TGTGCCTGGAGTGTAGGCGGGAGTCCTAGGGTCGAGCAGTACTTC. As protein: CAWSVGGSPRVEQYF. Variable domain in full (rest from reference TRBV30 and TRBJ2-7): SQTIHQWPATLVQPVGSPLSLECTVEGTSNPNLYWYRQAAGRGLQLLFYSVGIGQISSEVPQNLSASRPQDRQFILSSKKLLLSDSGFYLCAWSVGGSPRVEQYFGPGTRLTVT.